This T cell receptor beta chain was captured by sequencing in a study of blood T cell repertoires in COVID-19. Study context: Collection of acute and convalescent COVID-19 samples took place in the United States, Italy and Spain. Sources were T cells, B-cell-depleted T cells, or PBMCs; the material itself was cDNA or gDNA.

Membership in each cohort depended on participant-reported clinical history. V was pared by 4 bases and J by 2 bases, with 11 bases between. The CDR3 sequence is 14 residues long. The germline V gene encodes CDR1 LNHDA and CDR2 SQIVND (reference sequence). Here immunoSEQ multiplex PCR was the method, and the copy in TCRdb shows in-frame clones only, minus some. The sample has some 260,000 clones, under 90% seen once; the top ten hold around 3.9%. The chain couples TRBV19 to TRBJ2-5; possible D gene TRBD2, 6 bases. The sequencing input was PBMCs or T cells enriched from blood (not recorded which). This clonotype originated in a man under 40 with acute COVID-19. For the CDR3, the DNA is TGTGCCAGTAGTACGGGAGTAGGGCAAGAGACCCAGTACTTC. Protein sequence: CASSTGVGQETQYF.